This T cell receptor beta chain was recorded in a study of blood T cells in healthy people across ages. Study conclusions and caveats: Higher naive T cell percentage went strongly together with higher TCR beta diversity. Versus aged donors, long-lived donors had higher diversity and more naive CD4+ cells.

Points on this clonotype: Its antigen is as yet unknown.

It was with a sample-barcoded 5' primer and a J-beta primer mix that a second PCR of roughly 7 to 11 cycles was run. A template-switch adaptor that had 12 random nucleotides put a tag on each cDNA molecule. In TCRdb, the 5' RACE reads were re-called with MiXCR into one record per CDR3 protein. The sample records hundreds of thousands of distinct CDR3 sequences, 52% being singletons. The specimen sequenced was blood. The sequence was collected from a woman aged 80 or over in good health.

The CDR3 nucleotides read TGTGCCAGCAGTTTATTCCGACAGGTCCAGGGCTCCTATAATTCACCCCTCCACTTT. It specifies CASSLFRQVQGSYNSPLHF. J is TRBJ1-6 and V is TRBV27, with D possibly matching TRBD1 (6 bases). CDR3 length: 19 amino acids. Germline CDR1 MNHEY, CDR2 SMNVEV (reference sequence). Trimming stripped 1 base from V and 0 bases from J, with 16 bases between.